These T cell receptor beta chains were read from a single sample in a study of OX40 agonist ivuxolimab in advanced cancers. Method: immunoSEQ multiplex PCR; TCRdb's copy keeps in-frame clones and lacks some. The repertoire has 99,000 or so clones, around 94% of them found once; the top ten carry around 0.18%. The starting material was CD4+ or CD8+ T cells sorted from blood, obtained in a trial of the OX40 agonist ivuxolimab. The receptors were gathered from an adult with an advanced solid tumor such as melanoma, head and neck, liver or kidney cancer. Each CDR3 is given with its conserved first and last residue. D genes are given only for firm matches. Clone size is not always given. Where it is, it says once, few, many or a class for expanded clones.

size	V	D	J	DNA	CDR3
NA	TRBV9	NA	TRBJ1-4	TGTGCCAGCAGCGACCGGGGCTCCCGGAGTGAAAAACTGTTTTTT	CASSDRGSRSEKLFF
NA	TRBV18	NA	TRBJ2-7	TGTGCCAGCTCACCAAGGGGGGACTACGAGCAGTACTTC	CASSPRGDYEQYF
NA	TRBV30	NA	TRBJ1-2	TGTGCCTGGAGTGCGGGCGCCGGCTACACCTTC	CAWSAGAGYTF
NA	TRBV18	TRBD1	TRBJ2-7	TGTGCCAGCTCACCAGGACCGGGACAGGGTTACGAGCAGTACTTC	CASSPGPGQGYEQYF
NA	TRBV28	NA	TRBJ1-2	TGTGCCAGCAGTATTCCAACAGGGAGCTATGGCTACACCTTC	CASSIPTGSYGYTF
NA	TRBV5-1	NA	TRBJ2-3	TGCGCCAGCAGCCCTGGGACCAACGCGGCGTATTTT	CASSPGTNAAYF
NA	TRBV28	TRBD1	TRBJ1-2	TGTGCCAGCAGTCCCCGGGACAGCTACTATGGCTACACCTTC	CASSPRDSYYGYTF
NA	TRBV18	NA	TRBJ1-2	TGTGCCAGCTCCCCCCGAACTTTGGATGGCTACACCTTC	CASSPRTLDGYTF
NA	TRBV30	NA	TRBJ1-3	TGTGCCTGCCCGACTAGCTCCGGTAACACCATATATTTT	CACPTSSGNTIYF
NA	TRBV10-1	TRBD1	TRBJ1-2	TGCGCCAGCGGGGGGACAGGGGCCCGAAGTAACTATGGCTACACCTTC	CASGGTGARSNYGYTF
NA	TRBV27	TRBD1	TRBJ1-1	TGTGCCAGCACAGACTCGACAGGGGGCCACACTGAAGCTTTCTTT	CASTDSTGGHTEAFF
NA	TRBV11-1	NA	TRBJ1-3	TGTGCCAGCAGCAGGGACATCTCTGGAAACACCATATATTTT	CASSRDISGNTIYF
NA	TRBV7-9	NA	TRBJ2-5	TGTGCCAGCAGCTTATTCGCCAGTCAAGAGACCCAGTACTTC	CASSLFASQETQYF
NA	TRBV10-3	NA	TRBJ1-1	TGTGCCATCAGTGAGAGGGGCACTGAAGCTTTCTTT	CAISERGTEAFF
NA	TRBV6-5	TRBD1	TRBJ2-7	TGTGCCAGCAGTCAGACAGGGATGGGGTCCTACGAGCAGTACTTC	CASSQTGMGSYEQYF
NA	TRBV6-5	NA	TRBJ1-3	TGTGCCAGCAGTTACCACAGGGTATTCTCTGGAAACACCATATATTTT	CASSYHRVFSGNTIYF
few	TRBV19	NA	TRBJ1-1	TGTGCCAGTAAGGACCACACTGAAGCTTTCTTT	CASKDHTEAFF
NA	TRBV5-6	TRBD1	TRBJ1-1	TGTGCCAGCAGCCCGACCCTCGACAGGGTGTCCGTGAACACTGAAGCTTTCTTT	CASSPTLDRVSVNTEAFF
NA	TRBV30	TRBD1	TRBJ1-2	TGTGCCTGGGAAATGCGAGGGGGCGAGGGCTATGGCTACACCTTC	CAWEMRGGEGYGYTF
once	TRBV9	TRBD1	TRBJ1-2	TGTGCCAGCAGCCGTGACAGGGGGACTAACTATGGCTACACCTTC	CASSRDRGTNYGYTF
NA	TRBV10-1	TRBD1	TRBJ1-1	TGCGCCAGCAGTGACCCTGGGACAGGGATTCGAGAAGCTTTCTTT	CASSDPGTGIREAFF
few	TRBV18	TRBD2	TRBJ2-7	TGTGCCAGCTCACCAGGACTAGCGGGCGAGCAGTACTTC	CASSPGLAGEQYF
NA	TRBV10-3	NA	TRBJ2-3	TGTGCCATCATGGGGGTTTCGGATACGCAGTATTTT	CAIMGVSDTQYF
NA	TRBV7-2	NA	TRBJ2-1	TGTGCCAGCAGCTCTCGGGACGTATCCTACAATGAGCAGTTCTTC	CASSSRDVSYNEQFF
once	TRBV23-1	NA	TRBJ1-4	TGCGCCAGCAGTCAATCTCAGGGGACAACTAATGAAAAACTGTTTTTT	CASSQSQGTTNEKLFF
NA	TRBV9	TRBD2	TRBJ2-5	TGTGCCAGCAGCGTAGGAGTAGCGGGAGGTCAAGAGACCCAGTACTTC	CASSVGVAGGQETQYF
NA	TRBV19	NA	TRBJ1-5	TGTGCCAGTAACCCAGGGCGGCGGAATCAGCCCCAGCATTTT	CASNPGRRNQPQHF
NA	TRBV29-1	NA	TRBJ2-7	TGCAGCGTTGTCCGCCCGGGGCGACAGGTTTTTAGCTCCTACGAGCAGTACTTC	CSVVRPGRQVFSSYEQYF
NA	TRBV4-1	NA	TRBJ2-2	TGCGCCAGCAGCCCGTACACCGGGGAGCTGTTTTTT	CASSPYTGELFF
NA	TRBV6-5	NA	TRBJ2-7	TGTGCCAGCAGTTACCGGGGGTACGAGCAGTACTTC	CASSYRGYEQYF
once	TRBV29-1	NA	TRBJ1-2	TGCAGCGTTGAAGATCGTGCCCTACCCCACATATTCTATGGCTACACCTTC	CSVEDRALPHIFYGYTF
NA	TRBV5-1	NA	TRBJ2-5	TGCGCCAGCAGCTTTTCAGGGGCCCAAGAGACCCAGTACTTC	CASSFSGAQETQYF
NA	TRBV23-1	NA	TRBJ2-7	TGCGCCAGCAGTCAAATCCGTGTTCCCTACGAGCAGTACTTC	CASSQIRVPYEQYF
NA	TRBV7-8	NA	TRBJ2-7	TGTGCCAGCTACGCCGCAAGGGGGGGCGAGCAGTACTTC	CASYAARGGEQYF
NA	TRBV7-3	TRBD2	TRBJ2-3	TGTGCCAGCAGCTTAGGGTCTAGCGGCTCAGATACGCAGTATTTT	CASSLGSSGSDTQYF
NA	TRBV4-3	NA	TRBJ2-7	TGCGCCAGCAGCCAAGCGGTTTCCTACGAGCAGTACTTC	CASSQAVSYEQYF
few	TRBV4-3	TRBD2	TRBJ2-2	TGCGCCAGCAGCCAAGATCCCCGGGGGGACACCGGGGAGCTGTTTTTT	CASSQDPRGDTGELFF
NA	TRBV28	TRBD2	TRBJ2-1	TGTGCCGGTAACCGAGCGGGAGCCGGCAATGAGCAGTTCTTC	CAGNRAGAGNEQFF
NA	TRBV5-6	NA	TRBJ2-1	TGTGCCAGCGGGAGCTCCTACAATGAGCAGTTCTTC	CASGSSYNEQFF
NA	TRBV7-3	TRBD2	TRBJ2-2	TGTGCCAGCAGCCCGGGCGGGGGCACCGGGGAGCTGTTTTTT	CASSPGGGTGELFF
NA	TRBV7-6	TRBD2	TRBJ2-1	TGTGCCAGCAGCTCCTCTTACGGGACTAGAGACAATGAGCAGTTCTTC	CASSSSYGTRDNEQFF
NA	TRBV5-6	NA	TRBJ2-1	TGTGCCAGCATCCTGGGGGCAGTTAGGTCCTACAATGAGCAGTTCTTC	CASILGAVRSYNEQFF
NA	TRBV12-5	TRBD1	TRBJ2-2	TGTGCTAGTGGTGAAGGGGGCTGGACCGGGGAGCTGTTTTTT	CASGEGGWTGELFF
NA	TRBV4-1	NA	TRBJ2-1	TGCGCCAGCAGCCATCCCGGGACAACTAACAATGAGCAGTTCTTC	CASSHPGTTNNEQFF
NA	TRBV28	TRBD1	TRBJ1-5	TGTGCCAGCAGATCGGACAGGGGTGAAGGTAATCAGCCCCAGCATTTT	CASRSDRGEGNQPQHF
once	TRBV5-1	NA	TRBJ1-6	TGCGCCAGCAGCTTGGAAGGGAGCTCCTATAATTCACCCCTCCACTTT	CASSLEGSSYNSPLHF
NA	TRBV5-1	TRBD2	TRBJ2-7	TGCGCCAGCAGCTTGGAGGGGGCGGCTAGCGGGAAGCAGTACTTC	CASSLEGAASGKQYF
NA	TRBV6-6	NA	TRBJ2-2	TGTGCCAGCAGTTACGCCACTAACACCGGGGAGCTGTTTTTT	CASSYATNTGELFF
NA	TRBV6-1	TRBD1	TRBJ2-3	TGTGCCATCGAGGACAGGACTAGCACAGATACGCAGTATTTT	CAIEDRTSTDTQYF
NA	TRBV5-4	TRBD2	TRBJ2-3	TGTGCCAGCAGCTTAACGGTAGCGGGCCTCACAGATACGCAGTATTTT	CASSLTVAGLTDTQYF
NA	TRBV11-2	NA	TRBJ1-2	TGTGCCAGCAGCTTAGATCTGGGGGGAACGCGCTACACCTTC	CASSLDLGGTRYTF
NA	TRBV10-3	TRBD1	TRBJ1-1	TGTGCCATCAAGCAGGGGGAGAACACTGAAGCTTTCTTT	CAIKQGENTEAFF
NA	TRBV11-2	NA	TRBJ1-2	TGTGCCAGCAGCTTGGCAGGCGGGGGAGGAGGTGGCTACACCTTC	CASSLAGGGGGGYTF
NA	TRBV6-6	NA	TRBJ1-4	TGTGCCAGCAGTTGGAGGGGACGAAGTGTTGAAAAACTGTTTTTT	CASSWRGRSVEKLFF
NA	TRBV19	TRBD1	TRBJ1-5	TGTGCCAGAGAAACCGACAGGGAGGGCCAGCCCCAGCATTTT	CARETDREGQPQHF
NA	TRBV7-2	NA	TRBJ2-5	TGTGCCAGCAGCTTAGTCGTAGGGTTGGGGGAGACCCAGTACTTC	CASSLVVGLGETQYF
NA	TRBV6-1	NA	TRBJ2-7	TGTGCCAGCACCCCCGGACCTAACTACGAGCAGTACTTC	CASTPGPNYEQYF